The 21 T cell receptor beta chains presented below share a single source sample, sequenced in a study of shared clonotypes between healthy human individuals. Profiled with immunoSEQ multiplex PCR; TCRdb holds only in-frame clones, not every one. Here the sample spans about 1 million clones, around 76% being singletons. Sequencing input: memory CD4+ T cells sorted from blood. The sample's subset: CD45RA-negative fraction. The receptors derive from a young man in good health.

This clone was observed a few times. The gene calls are TRBV7-9 and TRBJ1-6; D might be TRBD1 (6 bases). This CDR3 contains 14 residues. V lost 5 bases and J 7 bases, leaving 12 bases between the germline ends. Looked up from germline, CDR1 is SEHNR and CDR2 is FQNEAQ (reference sequence). The CDR3 reads CASSGQKPNSPLHF. CDR3 in DNA: TGTGCCAGCAGCGGACAGAAGCCCAATTCACCCCTCCACTTT. Together with reference TRBV7-9 and TRBJ1-6, the CDR3 gives the full variable domain: DTGVSQNPRHKITKRGQNVTFRCDPISEHNRLYWYRQTLGQGPEFLTYFQNEAQLEKSRLLSDRFSAERPKGSFSTLEIQRTEQGDSAMYLCASSGQKPNSPLHFGNGTRLTVT.

This clone was detected once. The chain has TRBV7-2 and TRBJ2-3, with TRBD2 identical over 8 bases. V lost 5 bases, J lost 10 bases, and 11 bases stayed unmatched. The CDR3 covers 14 residues. The germline CDR1 and CDR2 sequences are SGHTA and FQGNSA. The CDR3 region has the DNA TGTGCCAGCAGCATGGGACTAGTGGGGTATTCGCAGTATTTT. Its translation: CASSMGLVGYSQYF.

The chain joins TRBV30 to TRBJ2-5, with a possible D match to TRBD2 (5 bases). Per germline, CDR1 GTSNPN and CDR2 SVGIG (reference sequence). The CDR3 contains 13 residues. V lost 5 bases and J 5 bases, leaving 15 bases between the germline ends. The CDR3 DNA sequence: TGTGCCTGGCTCGGTAGGGAGCGGGAGACCCAGTACTTC. It yields the protein CAWLGRERETQYF.

V usage is TRBV5-1 and J usage is TRBJ1-4; the D is unclear. CDR3 length: 14 residues. Trimming removed 0 bases at V and 7 bases at J, with 10 bases between. Germline CDR1 SGHRS, CDR2 YFSETQ. DNA for the CDR3: TGCGCCAGCAGCTTGGGGGATACGAGTGAAAAACTGTTTTTT. This codes for CASSLGDTSEKLFF. Filled out from reference TRBV5-1 and TRBJ1-4, the complete variable domain reads KAGVTQTPRYLIKTRGQQVTLSCSPISGHRSVSWYQQTPGQGLQFLFEYFSETQRNKGNFPGRFSGRQFSNSRSEMNVSTLELGDSALYLCASSLGDTSEKLFFGSGTQLSVL.

Regarding this clone: The same CDR3 also results from other DNA sequences found in this sample. The chain joins TRBV5-4 to TRBJ2-5; D might be TRBD2 (6 bases). V lost 3 bases and J lost 2, with 8 bases in between. CDR3 length: 13 residues. Germline loops: CDR1 SGHNT, CDR2 YYREEE (reference sequence). The CDR3: CASSWRGQETQYF. In nucleotides, the CDR3 is TGTGCCAGCAGCTGGCGGGGTCAAGAGACCCAGTACTTC.

The table lists this clone with many counts. The genes are TRBV5-6 and TRBJ2-5; perhaps TRBD2 as D (6 bases). Per the germline V gene, CDR1 is SGHDT and CDR2 is YYEEEE. This CDR3 has 16 residues. The V end lost 3 bases, the J end lost 2 bases, and 17 bases lay between the germline ends. The CDR3 region is CASSSQVLARQETQYF. CDR3 DNA sequence: TGTGCCAGCAGCTCCCAAGTCCTAGCGAGACAAGAGACCCAGTACTTC.

The V and J genes are TRBV6-1 and TRBJ1-6; 7 nucleotides agree with TRBD1. The germline CDR1 and CDR2 sequences are MNHNS and SASEGT. V dropped 2 bases and J dropped 5; count of bases not matched to a gene: 6. The CDR3 totals 16 residues. The CDR3 spells CASSESTGYNNSPLHF. The DNA for the CDR3 is TGTGCCAGCAGTGAATCGACAGGGTACAATAATTCACCCCTCCACTTT.

The chain has TRBV5-1 and TRBJ2-1, with D possibly matching TRBD1 (6 bases). The CDR3 consists of 16 residues. CDR1 is SGHRS, CDR2 YFSETQ, per germline. V dropped 0 bases and J dropped 4 bases, with 14 bases sitting between them. As DNA, the CDR3 is TGCGCCAGCAGCTTGGTGGCAGGGACACAATACAATGAGCAGTTCTTC. This sequence encodes CASSLVAGTQYNEQFF.

The rearrangement links TRBV2 to TRBJ1-1; weak D call: TRBD1 (5 bases). This CDR3 has 15 amino acids. V was trimmed by 0 bases and J by 7 bases, leaving 15 bases between them. Germline values: CDR1 SNHLY, CDR2 FYNNEI. CDR3 sequence reads: CASSEAPTGTVEAFF. The CDR3 bases are TGTGCCAGCAGTGAAGCGCCTACAGGTACGGTTGAAGCTTTCTTT.

This chain links TRBV6-1 with TRBJ1-1; no clear D gene. Germline V gene sequence: CDR1 MNHNS, CDR2 SASEGT. With 6 bases removed from V and 0 bases from J, the gap between germline ends came to 11 bases. The CDR3 runs to 14 residues. The CDR3 protein is CASRAGPLNTEAFF. Written as DNA, the CDR3 is TGTGCCAGCAGAGCCGGTCCGTTGAACACTGAAGCTTTCTTT.

This clone appeared a single time. The chain recombines TRBV5-8 with TRBJ2-5, with TRBD2 as a possible D gene (5 bases). The germline CDR1 and CDR2 sequences are SGHTS and YDEGEE. CDR3 length: 14 residues. V lost 4 bases and J 1 base, leaving 11 bases between the germline ends. This CDR3 reads CASSPDWIQETQYF. The CDR3 coding sequence is TGTGCCAGCAGCCCGGACTGGATCCAAGAGACCCAGTACTTC.

V is TRBV5-4 and J is TRBJ2-3, with D unclear. The germline gives CDR1 SGHNT, CDR2 YYREEE (reference sequence). The CDR3 loop spans 12 amino acids. Between the trimmed V and J ends, which lost 3 bases and 6 bases, there was a span of 8 bases. The CDR3 bases are TGTGCCAGCAGCTCCACGAAGGATACGCAGTATTTT. The encoded protein is CASSSTKDTQYF.

The chain combines TRBV9 with TRBJ2-2; TRBD1 matches 12 bases. Germline values: CDR1 SGDLS, CDR2 YYNGEE. With V trimmed by 0 bases and J by 6 bases, 12 bases remained unmatched. The CDR3 is 19 amino acids. The CDR3 sequence is CASSVATTGQGARAGELFF. The DNA of the CDR3 is TGTGCCAGCAGCGTAGCTACGACGGGACAGGGGGCCCGCGCCGGGGAGCTGTTTTTT.

Here the CDR3 reads CAWSELGLAAVLYF. The CDR3 bases are TGTGCCTGGAGTGAGTTGGGACTAGCGGCGGTCCTGTACTTC. The chain joins TRBV30 to TRBJ2-4; 11 nucleotides match TRBD2. V lost 1 base to trimming and J lost 15 bases; unmatched junction nucleotides: 11. Per germline, CDR1 GTSNPN and CDR2 SVGIG (reference sequence). The CDR3 length is 14 residues.

The chain couples TRBV18 to TRBJ1-1; no clear D gene. V was trimmed by 3 bases and J by 1 base, leaving 9 bases between them. Germline V gives CDR1 KGHSH, CDR2 LQKENI. There are 14 residues in the CDR3. The CDR3 spells CASSPIGTNTEAFF. The CDR3 nucleotides read TGTGCCAGCTCACCCATCGGAACGAACACTGAAGCTTTCTTT.

This clone was observed once. This chain connects TRBV28 to TRBJ2-7, with TRBD1 identical over 7 bases. This CDR3 comprises 19 residues. Trimming at V came to 5 bases and at J to 0 bases, leaving 19 bases not matched to a gene. Germline-derived CDR1 and CDR2 are MDHEN and SYDVKM. CDR3 bases: TGTGCCAGCAGTCCGTCGGACAGGCAGTCTTACCCAAGCTCCTACGAGCAGTACTTC. It encodes CASSPSDRQSYPSSYEQYF.

The DNA of the CDR3 is TGTGCCAGCAGGAAGGGACTAGCGGAGAACACCGGGGAGCTGTTTTTT. This codes for CASRKGLAENTGELFF. The chain has TRBV2 and TRBJ2-2, with 11 nucleotides matching TRBD2. With V trimmed by 6 bases and J by 1 base, 4 bases remained unmatched. The CDR3 spans 16 residues. The germline V gene has CDR1 SNHLY and CDR2 FYNNEI.

The V and J genes are TRBV4-1 and TRBJ2-2; TRBD1 or TRBD2 may be the D gene (5 bases each). The V end lost 5 bases, the J end lost 1 base, and 8 bases lay between the germline ends. The CDR3 is 14 amino acids. The germline V gene has CDR1 MGHRA and CDR2 YSYEKL. The CDR3 DNA sequence: TGCGCCAGCAGCAGGGGAGAGAACACCGGGGAGCTGTTTTTT. Residues: CASSRGENTGELFF.

There are a few counts of this clone. The V gene is TRBV4-2, the J gene TRBJ1-2; D perhaps matches TRBD1 (5 bases). CDR3 length: 15 residues. Germline assignment: CDR1 LGHNA and CDR2 YNFKEQ. Trimming removed 0 bases from V and 12 bases from J, with 20 bases in between. This CDR3 reads CASSQDVDRGGYHTF. The CDR3 DNA follows: TGTGCCAGCAGCCAAGACGTAGACCGGGGGGGGTACCACACCTTC.

This clone has just one count. The chain has TRBV2 and TRBJ2-5, with 14 bases that match TRBD2. The CDR3 extends over 15 amino acids. The germline V gene has CDR1 SNHLY and CDR2 FYNNEI. V was pared by 7 bases and J by 4 bases, with 5 bases of the junction left unmatched. CDR3 region: CASTTGLAGVETQYF. The CDR3 DNA reads as TGTGCCAGCACTACGGGACTAGCGGGGGTAGAGACCCAGTACTTC. Full variable domain (missing parts from reference TRBV2 and TRBJ2-5): EPEVTQTPSHQVTQMGQEVILRCVPISNHLYFYWYRQILGQKVEFLVSFYNNEISEKSEIFDDQFSVERPDGSNFTLKIRSTKLEDSAMYFCASTTGLAGVETQYFGPGTRLLVL.

J is TRBJ1-6 and V is TRBV30, with D unclear. Germline CDR1 GTSNPN, CDR2 SVGIG (reference sequence). The germline V and J ends were trimmed by 0 bases and 7 bases, with 13 bases remaining between them. The CDR3 is made up of 15 amino acids. The CDR3 DNA is TGTGCCTGGAGTGTTGGGCGGAAGGGAAATTCACCCCTCCACTTT. It specifies CAWSVGRKGNSPLHF.